The 8 T cell receptor beta chains presented below share a single source sample, sequenced in a study of shared clonotypes between healthy human individuals. Only in-frame clones appear in the TCRdb table, and some are missing; sequencing was by immunoSEQ multiplex PCR. In the table there are some 1.5 million clones, under 99% of which are singletons. The sample consisted of naive CD4+ T cells sorted from blood. Regarding subset: CD45RA+ positively selected. Receptors originate from a man younger than 45 in good health.

This clone appeared once. The V and J genes are TRBV7-3 and TRBJ2-2, with D hard to call. Germline CDR1 reads SGHTA; CDR2 reads FQGTGA. V was cut by 1 base and J by 1 base, with 7 bases left in between. The CDR3 extends over 15 amino acids. In DNA form, the CDR3 reads TGTGCCAGCAGCTTAATGACCGGGAACACCGGGGAGCTGTTTTTT. Translation: CASSLMTGNTGELFF.

This rearrangement joins TRBV11-3 to TRBJ1-1; no firm D call. The CDR3 runs 11 residues. Trimming stripped 5 bases from V and 6 bases from J, with 7 bases between. Per the germline V gene, CDR1 is SGHNT and CDR2 is YENEEA. The CDR3 DNA sequence: TGTGCCAGCAGCCGCGGCGCTGAAGCTTTCTTT. Translating it yields CASSRGAEAFF.

The chain recombines TRBV11-3 with TRBJ1-3, with D uncertain. V lost 4 bases and J lost 0, with 13 bases in between. Germline V gene lookup returns CDR1 SGHNT and CDR2 YENEEA. The CDR3 runs to 16 residues. Here the CDR3 reads CASSSGRLSSGNTIYF. CDR3 bases: TGTGCCAGCAGCTCTGGACGGCTCAGCTCTGGAAACACCATATATTTT. Based on the CDR3 plus reference TRBV11-3 and TRBJ1-3, the full variable domain is EAGVVQSPRYKIIEKKQPVAFWCNPISGHNTLYWYLQNLGQGPELLIRYENEEAVDDSQLPKDRFSAERLKGVDSTLKIQPAELGDSAVYLCASSSGRLSSGNTIYFGEGSWLTVV.

The gene calls are TRBV2 and TRBJ1-2; weak D call: TRBD1 (6 bases). The CDR3 contains 15 residues. Germline V gene sequence: CDR1 SNHLY, CDR2 FYNNEI. Trimming took 0 bases from V and 7 from J, leaving 15 bases between them. CDR3 sequence reads: CASSEALRGLGGYTF. In nucleotides, the CDR3 is TGTGCCAGCAGTGAAGCGCTTCGGGGGCTAGGTGGCTACACCTTC.

The rearrangement uses TRBV18 and TRBJ1-2; 8 bases are a match to TRBD1. Germline CDR1 KGHSH, CDR2 LQKENI. After removal of 5 bases from V and 6 bases from J, the junction contained 11 bases not matched to a gene. This CDR3 is 15 amino acids long. CDR3 bases: TGTGCCAGCTCAAGGGGACAGGAGAAGGGTCATGGCTACACCTTC. This codes for CASSRGQEKGHGYTF. The full variable domain, with the rest looked up from reference TRBV18 and TRBJ1-2, is NAGVMQNPRHLVRRRGQEARLRCSPMKGHSHVYWYRQLPEEGLKFMVYLQKENIIDESGMPKERFSAEFPKEGPSILRIQQVVRGDSAAYFCASSRGQEKGHGYTFGSGTRLTVV.

To note about this clone: The sample has other DNA sequences that encode this CDR3 too. V and J are TRBV18 and TRBJ1-1; 10 nucleotides agree with TRBD1. The CDR3 consists of 13 residues. The trim removed 3 bases at V and 5 bases at J, leaving 0 bases unmatched. Germline V gives CDR1 KGHSH, CDR2 LQKENI. CDR3 in DNA: TGTGCCAGCTCACCGGGACAGGGGACTGAAGCTTTCTTT. Protein sequence: CASSPGQGTEAFF. Full variable domain (outside the CDR3, taken from reference TRBV18 and TRBJ1-1): NAGVMQNPRHLVRRRGQEARLRCSPMKGHSHVYWYRQLPEEGLKFMVYLQKENIIDESGMPKERFSAEFPKEGPSILRIQQVVRGDSAAYFCASSPGQGTEAFFGQGTRLTVV.

On this clone: This sample includes further DNA sequences coding for the same CDR3. The J gene is TRBJ2-2, the V gene TRBV5-4; 7 nucleotides match TRBD2. V trimming: 0 bases; J trimming: 2 bases; junction bases outside the gene matches: 1. The germline V gene encodes CDR1 SGHNT and CDR2 YYREEE (reference sequence). CDR3 length: 15 amino acids. The CDR3 spells CASSLGGGNTGELFF. In DNA form, the CDR3 reads TGTGCCAGCAGCTTGGGCGGGGGAAACACCGGGGAGCTGTTTTTT.

The chain has TRBV9 and TRBJ2-2; D is perhaps TRBD1 or TRBD2 (5 bases each). In germline, CDR1 is SGDLS, CDR2 YYNGEE. CDR3 length: 15 amino acids. V gave up 6 bases and J gave up 6 bases, with 18 bases separating them. The CDR3 DNA sequence: TGTGCCAGCAACCCCTCGGGACGGCGGGCCGGGGAGCTGTTTTTT. As protein: CASNPSGRRAGELFF.